This entry is about one T cell receptor beta chain. No antigen is known for it. The data stem from a study of shared clonotypes between healthy human individuals. Libraries were prepared by immunoSEQ multiplex PCR; TCRdb keeps only in-frame clonotypes and omits some of them. The repertoire includes about 660,000 clones, 74% of them detected once, and 1.5% to 2% sits in the top ten. Findings and caveats of the study: Clonotypes shared by all four sorted-subset donors had higher generation probabilities than non-shared clonotypes.

This TCR derives from a woman in her 30s in good health. The sample taken for sequencing was memory CD4+ T cells sorted from blood. The subset is: CD45RA-negative fraction.

CDR3 sequence: CASARDSTQDTQYF. In DNA, the CDR3 is TGTGCTAGTGCCCGGGACAGTACACAGGATACGCAGTATTTT. V gene TRBV12-5 combines with J gene TRBJ2-3; 7 bases are shared with TRBD1. The germline V gene encodes CDR1 LGHNT and CDR2 FRNRAP. The V segment lost 7 bases and the J segment 6 bases; nucleotides outside the gene matches: 10. CDR3 length equals 14 residues.